This T cell receptor (beta chain) was documented in a study of cytomegalovirus exposure and HLA in healthy donors. PCR was performed using 60 Vbeta and 13 Jbeta primers. The data were produced by immunoSEQ multiplex PCR, yet TCRdb's version contains in-frame clones alone and is incomplete. The sample consists of around 150,000 clones, 80% to 85% of them appearing once. This TCR came from a girl aged 2-10 years in good health and CMV-seropositive. Sequencing was done on a sample of PBMCs.

This CDR3 reads CASSLLLAGGFGELFF. The CDR3 DNA reads as TGTGCCAGCAGTTTATTACTAGCGGGAGGCTTCGGGGAGCTGTTTTTT. The rearrangement links TRBV27 to TRBJ2-2; 12 nucleotides line up with TRBD2. The CDR3 consists of 16 residues. CDR1 and CDR2 from the germline V gene are MNHEY and SMNVEV (reference sequence). V lost 1 base to trimming and J lost 7 bases; unmatched junction nucleotides: 4.